These T cell receptor beta chains were read from a single sample in a study of regulatory T cells in long-lasting Graves disease. MiXCR was run by TCRdb on the multiplex PCR reads, yielding one entry per CDR3 protein. The sample comprises about 540,000 distinct CDR3 sequences, roughly 13% of which are singletons, and about 10% rests with the top ten. In addition, the sample was reused for a study of T cells in Graves' hyperthyroidism and ophthalmopathy.

This material consisted of peripheral blood mononuclear cells (PBMCs), taken at new diagnosis, from a patient treated with antithyroid drugs. The receptors here all came from a man between 25 and 39 years old with Graves disease. CDR3s leave out the opening cysteine and the closing phenylalanine or tryptophan. Fields, in order: V gene, J gene, CDR3 protein.

TRBV12-3/TRBV12-4	TRBJ2-7	ASRTDVSYEQY
TRBV6-1	TRBJ2-7	AITPPGQAYEQY
TRBV7-3	TRBJ2-7	ASSLSGRDEQY
TRBV19	TRBJ2-7	ASSRRDSPYEQY
TRBV24-1	TRBJ2-7	ATSDPLAGGLYEQY
TRBV24-1	TRBJ2-2	ATARATNTGELF
TRBV30	TRBJ1-5	AWSVKTGGNQPQH
TRBV20-1	TRBJ2-7	SATGTNYEQY
TRBV5-5	TRBJ2-3	ASRTGGGRFSTDTQY
TRBV7-2	TRBJ2-3	ASSLTADTDTQY
TRBV19	TRBJ1-1	ASSPYSAMNTEAF
TRBV7-2	TRBJ1-2	ASSLSFDREYT
TRBV20-1	TRBJ2-7	SARGTDSYEQY
TRBV10-2	TRBJ2-7	ASSEGQTYEQY
TRBV7-2	TRBJ2-7	ASMTGGGYEQY
TRBV5-6	TRBJ1-5	ASSLAAGTPNQPQH
TRBV27	TRBJ2-3	ASSLTGVSSTDTQY
TRBV29-1	TRBJ1-3	SAEGGTDDSGNTIY
TRBV4-2	TRBJ2-6	ASSQNSGGANVLT
TRBV24-1	TRBJ2-1	ATSGPSSYNEQF
TRBV2	TRBJ2-1	ASSGQGAQFGSYNEQF
TRBV6-5	TRBJ1-5	ASSYSVLRRGEPQH
TRBV11-2	TRBJ2-1	ASSSLAGASAF
TRBV15	TRBJ1-1	ATSSGDRLGTEAF
TRBV15	TRBJ2-1	ATSRAGSYNEQF
TRBV24-1	TRBJ2-5	ATSLDRGGETQY
TRBV19	TRBJ2-1	ASTEDRWSNEQF
TRBV11-2	TRBJ2-3	ASSPPARAQY
TRBV4-1	TRBJ2-7	ASSRLADSSYEQY
TRBV2	TRBJ1-4	ASSADRWNEKLF
TRBV20-1	TRBJ1-2	SASKDRDNYGYT
TRBV3-1	TRBJ2-1	ASSQDRGRAGEQF
TRBV12-3/TRBV12-4	TRBJ1-3	ASSFGGNTIY
TRBV5-1	TRBJ2-1	ASSLLAGQLYNEQF
TRBV29-1	TRBJ1-1	SGRTGMNTEAF
TRBV6-4	TRBJ2-1	ASSLDWGSYNEQF